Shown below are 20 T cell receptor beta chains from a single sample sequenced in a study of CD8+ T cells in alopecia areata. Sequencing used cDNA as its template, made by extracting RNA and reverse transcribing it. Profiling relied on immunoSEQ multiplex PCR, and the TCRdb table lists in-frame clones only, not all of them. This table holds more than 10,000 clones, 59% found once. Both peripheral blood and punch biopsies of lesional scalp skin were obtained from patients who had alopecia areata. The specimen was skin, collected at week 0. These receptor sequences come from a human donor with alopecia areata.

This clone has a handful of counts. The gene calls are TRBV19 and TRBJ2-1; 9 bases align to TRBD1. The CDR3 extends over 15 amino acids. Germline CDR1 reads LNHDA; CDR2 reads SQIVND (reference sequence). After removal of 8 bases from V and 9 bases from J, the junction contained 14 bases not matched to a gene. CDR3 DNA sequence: TGTGCCAGTTCCACCTCACAGGGGGCATCGATTGAGCAGTTCTTC. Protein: CASSTSQGASIEQFF.

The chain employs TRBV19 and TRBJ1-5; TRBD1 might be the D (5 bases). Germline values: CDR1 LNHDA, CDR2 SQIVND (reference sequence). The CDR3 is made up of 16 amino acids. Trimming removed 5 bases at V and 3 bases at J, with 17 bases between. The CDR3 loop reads CASSRGNPGPNQPQHF. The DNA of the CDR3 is TGTGCCAGTAGTCGCGGGAACCCGGGGCCCAATCAGCCCCAGCATTTT.

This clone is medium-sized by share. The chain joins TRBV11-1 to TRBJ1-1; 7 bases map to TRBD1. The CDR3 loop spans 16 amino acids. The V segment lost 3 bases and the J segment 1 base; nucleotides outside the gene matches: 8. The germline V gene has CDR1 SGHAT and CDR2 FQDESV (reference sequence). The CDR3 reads CASSFTLGTANTEAFF. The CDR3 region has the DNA TGTGCCAGCAGCTTTACCCTCGGGACAGCGAACACTGAAGCTTTCTTT.

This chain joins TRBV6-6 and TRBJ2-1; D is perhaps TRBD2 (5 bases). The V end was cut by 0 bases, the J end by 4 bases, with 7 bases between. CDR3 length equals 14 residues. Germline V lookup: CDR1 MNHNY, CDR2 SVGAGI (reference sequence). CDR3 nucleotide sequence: TGTGCCAGCAGTTACTCCGGGAAGTACAATGAGCAGTTCTTC. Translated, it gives CASSYSGKYNEQFF.

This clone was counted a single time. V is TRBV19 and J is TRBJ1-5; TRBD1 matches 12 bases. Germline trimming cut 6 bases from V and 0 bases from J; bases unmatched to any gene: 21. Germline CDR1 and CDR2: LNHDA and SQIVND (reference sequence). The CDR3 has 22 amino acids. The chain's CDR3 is CASSVPPHPGQGALHSNQPQHF. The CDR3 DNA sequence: TGTGCCAGTAGCGTACCTCCCCACCCGGGACAGGGGGCCCTTCATAGCAATCAGCCCCAGCATTTT.

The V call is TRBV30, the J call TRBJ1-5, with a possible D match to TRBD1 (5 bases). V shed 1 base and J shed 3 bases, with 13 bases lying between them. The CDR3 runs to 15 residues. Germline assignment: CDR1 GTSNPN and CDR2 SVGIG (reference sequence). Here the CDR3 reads CAWSAKGLYNQPQHF. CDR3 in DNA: TGTGCCTGGAGTGCGAAGGGGCTGTACAATCAGCCCCAGCATTTT.

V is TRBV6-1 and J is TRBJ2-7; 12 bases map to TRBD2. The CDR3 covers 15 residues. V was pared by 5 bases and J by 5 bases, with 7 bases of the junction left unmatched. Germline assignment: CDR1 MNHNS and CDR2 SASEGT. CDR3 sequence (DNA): TGTGCCAGCAGTTTACTAGCGGGGGGCTCGGACGAGCAGTACTTC. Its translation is CASSLLAGGSDEQYF.

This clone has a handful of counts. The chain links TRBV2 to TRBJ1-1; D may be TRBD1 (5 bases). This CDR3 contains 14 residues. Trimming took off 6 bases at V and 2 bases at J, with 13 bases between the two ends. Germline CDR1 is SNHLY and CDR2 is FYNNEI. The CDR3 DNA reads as TGTGCCAGCAGGACCCCGGGGCTAAACACTGAAGCTTTCTTT. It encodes CASRTPGLNTEAFF.

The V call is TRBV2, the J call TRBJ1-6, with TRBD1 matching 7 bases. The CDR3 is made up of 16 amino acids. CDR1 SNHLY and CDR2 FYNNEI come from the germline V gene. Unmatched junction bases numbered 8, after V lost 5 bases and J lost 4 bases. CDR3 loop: CASSLTPGQYNSPLHF. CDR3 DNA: TGTGCCAGCAGTCTCACCCCGGGACAGTATAATTCACCCCTCCACTTT. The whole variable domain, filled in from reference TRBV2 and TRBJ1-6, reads EPEVTQTPSHQVTQMGQEVILRCVPISNHLYFYWYRQILGQKVEFLVSFYNNEISEKSEIFDDQFSVERPDGSNFTLKIRSTKLEDSAMYFCASSLTPGQYNSPLHFGNGTRLTVT.

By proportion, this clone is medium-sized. The CDR3 is CASSPQALYGYTF. CDR3 DNA sequence: TGTGCCAGCAGCCCACAGGCGCTGTATGGCTACACCTTC. The chain links TRBV11-2 to TRBJ1-2, with a weak D call TRBD1 (5 bases). Germline lookup yields CDR1 SGHAT and CDR2 FQNNGV. Trimming left V 5 bases short and J 5 bases short, with 12 bases between. The CDR3 is 13 residues long.

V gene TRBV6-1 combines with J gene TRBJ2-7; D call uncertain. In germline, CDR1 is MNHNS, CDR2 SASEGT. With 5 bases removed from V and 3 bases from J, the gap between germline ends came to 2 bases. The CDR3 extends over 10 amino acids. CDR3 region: CASSRYEQYF. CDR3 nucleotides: TGTGCCAGCAGTCGCTACGAGCAGTACTTC.

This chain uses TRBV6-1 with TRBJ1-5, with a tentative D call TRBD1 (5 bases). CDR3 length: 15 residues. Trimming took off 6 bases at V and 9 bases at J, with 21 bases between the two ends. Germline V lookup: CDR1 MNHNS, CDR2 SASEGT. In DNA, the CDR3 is TGTGCCAGCAGACCCGGGACGGATGGGAATGGGCCCCAGCATTTT. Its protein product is CASRPGTDGNGPQHF.

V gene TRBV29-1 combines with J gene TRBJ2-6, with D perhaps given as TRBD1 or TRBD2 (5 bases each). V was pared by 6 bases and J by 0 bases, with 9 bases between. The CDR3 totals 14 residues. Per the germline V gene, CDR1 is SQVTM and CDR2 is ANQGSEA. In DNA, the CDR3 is TGCAGCGTGGGGGTAGGCTCTGGGGCCAACGTCCTGACTTTC. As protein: CSVGVGSGANVLTF.

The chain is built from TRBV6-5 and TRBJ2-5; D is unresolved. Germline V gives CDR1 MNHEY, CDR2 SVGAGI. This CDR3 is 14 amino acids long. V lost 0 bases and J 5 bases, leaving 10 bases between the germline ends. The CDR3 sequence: CASSYSDPTETQYF. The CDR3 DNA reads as TGTGCCAGCAGTTACTCGGACCCAACGGAGACCCAGTACTTC.

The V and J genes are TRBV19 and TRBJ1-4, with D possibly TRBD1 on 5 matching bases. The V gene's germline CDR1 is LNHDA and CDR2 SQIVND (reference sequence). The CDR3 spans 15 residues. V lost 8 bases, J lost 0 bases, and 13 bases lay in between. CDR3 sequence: CASGGKTATNEKLFF. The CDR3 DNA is TGTGCCAGTGGGGGGAAGACAGCAACTAATGAAAAACTGTTTTTT.

The CDR3 DNA is TGCAGCGTCCTTGGGAGGAAGGACGCCGGGGAGCTGTTTTTT. This translates into CSVLGRKDAGELFF. The V gene is TRBV29-1, the J gene TRBJ2-2; possibly TRBD2 for D (6 bases). Trimming stripped 6 bases from V and 6 bases from J, with 17 bases between. This CDR3 spans 14 amino acids. Per the germline V gene, CDR1 is SQVTM and CDR2 is ANQGSEA.

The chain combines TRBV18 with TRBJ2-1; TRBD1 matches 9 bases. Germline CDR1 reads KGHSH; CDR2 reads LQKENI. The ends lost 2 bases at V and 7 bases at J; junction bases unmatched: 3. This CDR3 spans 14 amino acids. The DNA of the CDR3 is TGTGCCAGCTCACCAAGGACAGGGGTGAATGAGCAGTTCTTC. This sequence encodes CASSPRTGVNEQFF.

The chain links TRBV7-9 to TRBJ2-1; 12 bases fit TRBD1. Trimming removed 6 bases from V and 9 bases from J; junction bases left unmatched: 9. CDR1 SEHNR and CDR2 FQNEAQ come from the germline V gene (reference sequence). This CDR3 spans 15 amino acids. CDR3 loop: CASSRDRGLGGEQFF. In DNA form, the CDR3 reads TGTGCCAGCAGTCGGGACAGGGGGCTAGGGGGTGAGCAGTTCTTC.

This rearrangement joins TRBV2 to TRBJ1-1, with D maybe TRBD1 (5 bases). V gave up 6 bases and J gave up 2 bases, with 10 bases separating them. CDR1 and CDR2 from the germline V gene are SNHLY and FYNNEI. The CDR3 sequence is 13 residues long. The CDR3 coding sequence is TGTGCCAGCAGGCGGGGCAGCAACACTGAAGCTTTCTTT. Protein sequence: CASRRGSNTEAFF.

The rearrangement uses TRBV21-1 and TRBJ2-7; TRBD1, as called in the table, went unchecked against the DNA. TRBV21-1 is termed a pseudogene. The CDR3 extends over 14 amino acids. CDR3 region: CAAGGQGRSYEQYF. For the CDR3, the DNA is TGTGCCGCCGGGGGACAGGGCCGCTCCTACGAGCAGTACTTC.